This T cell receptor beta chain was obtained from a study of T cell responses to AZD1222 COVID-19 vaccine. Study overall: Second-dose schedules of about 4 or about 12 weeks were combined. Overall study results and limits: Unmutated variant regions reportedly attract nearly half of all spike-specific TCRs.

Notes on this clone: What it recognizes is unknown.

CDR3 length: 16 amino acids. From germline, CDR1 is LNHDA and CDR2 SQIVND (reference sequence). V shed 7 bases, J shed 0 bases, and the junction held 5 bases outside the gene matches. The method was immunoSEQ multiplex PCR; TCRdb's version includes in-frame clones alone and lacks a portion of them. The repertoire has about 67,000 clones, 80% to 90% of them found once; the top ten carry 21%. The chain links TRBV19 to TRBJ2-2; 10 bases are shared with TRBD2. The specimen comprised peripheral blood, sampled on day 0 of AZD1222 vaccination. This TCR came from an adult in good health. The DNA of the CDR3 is TGTGCCAGTAAGGGTACTAGCGGGACGAACACCGGGGAGCTGTTTTTT. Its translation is CASKGTSGTNTGELFF.